This TCR beta chain was captured in a study of beta chain features in type 1 diabetes. Study outcomes and limitations: People with Type 1 diabetes carried modestly yet significantly shorter TCRB CDR3s in all four CD4+ subsets.

CDR3 size: 17 residues. With 6 bases clipped from V and 0 bases from J, the junction kept 14 bases outside the gene matches. Per germline, CDR1 ENHRY and CDR2 SYGVKD. As every portion of the isolated RNA was reverse transcribed, the sequencing read expressed TCRB transcripts. The protocol was immunoSEQ multiplex PCR, while the TCRdb copy is restricted to in-frame clones and leaves out a portion. Here the sample spans around 600,000 clones, around 12% being singletons. This clone has just a few counts. Its specificity is not known. The clonotype was recovered from a man in his thirties or forties with type 1 diabetes. V is TRBV10-3 and J is TRBJ2-7; 7 positions agree with TRBD1. Specimen: naive CD4+ T cells from blood. CDR3 nucleotide sequence: TGTGCCATCAGGAGAGATCGGGACAGTGGGACCTCCTACGAGCAGTACTTC. Protein: CAIRRDRDSGTSYEQYF.